What follows are 6 T cell receptor beta chains derived from one specimen sequenced in a study of cytomegalovirus exposure and HLA in healthy donors. The study ran its PCR with 60 Vbeta and 13 Jbeta primers. Profiling relied on immunoSEQ multiplex PCR, and the TCRdb table lists in-frame clones only, not all of them. This table has about 170,000 clones, roughly three quarters appearing once. The sequencing sample was made of PBMCs. These receptors were taken from a man aged 35-49 years in good health and CMV-seropositive.

The chain has TRBV11-1 and TRBJ2-7, with 10 positions matching TRBD1. Losses at the gene ends were 0 bases for V and 2 bases for J; bases not matched to a gene: 7. Looked up from germline, CDR1 is SGHAT and CDR2 is FQDESV (reference sequence). There are 17 residues in the CDR3. CDR3 bases: TGTGCCAGCAGCTTAGCGACAGGGGGCTGGACCCCCTACGAGCAGTACTTC. It translates to CASSLATGGWTPYEQYF. Complete variable domain (other parts from reference TRBV11-1 and TRBJ2-7): EAEVAQSPRYKITEKSQAVAFWCDPISGHATLYWYRQILGQGPELLVQFQDESVVDDSQLPKDRFSAERLKGVDSTLKIQPAELGDSAMYLCASSLATGGWTPYEQYFGPGTRLTVT.

There are a few counts of this clone. The V and J genes are TRBV18 and TRBJ2-7, with TRBD1 identical over 12 bases. V trimming: 3 bases; J trimming: 7 bases; junction bases outside the gene matches: 7. Germline-derived CDR1 and CDR2 are KGHSH and LQKENI. The length of the CDR3 is 15 residues. CDR3 DNA sequence: TGTGCCAGCTCACCCCCGGGACAGGGGGCTAGTGAGCAGTACTTC. It encodes CASSPPGQGASEQYF.

In this sample, this clone turned up once. This rearrangement joins TRBV11-3 to TRBJ2-3; 7 bases agree with TRBD2. From germline, CDR1 is SGHNT and CDR2 YENEEA. CDR3 length: 18 amino acids. With V trimmed by 1 base and J by 0 bases, 10 bases remained unmatched. The CDR3 reads CASSLGPSGKTSTDTQYF. Here the CDR3 DNA reads TGTGCCAGCAGCTTAGGCCCTAGCGGTAAAACTAGCACAGATACGCAGTATTTT.

This clone was seen a single time. The rearrangement links TRBV10-3 to TRBJ1-5; D gene ambiguous. Per germline, CDR1 ENHRY and CDR2 SYGVKD. The length of the CDR3 is 13 residues. With 8 bases removed from V and 3 bases from J, the gap between germline ends came to 11 bases. In nucleotides, the CDR3 is TGTGCCATCCGGAGGGATTTCAATCAGCCCCAGCATTTT. Translating it yields CAIRRDFNQPQHF.

The chain carries TRBV19 and TRBJ2-1, with 9 bases matching TRBD1. This CDR3 has 12 residues. Trimming removed 6 bases from V and 8 bases from J; junction bases left unmatched: 2. Germline V gene sequence: CDR1 LNHDA, CDR2 SQIVND (reference sequence). The CDR3 bases are TGTGCCAGTAGCGGACAGGGGTATGAGCAGTTCTTC. Protein sequence: CASSGQGYEQFF.

The chain combines TRBV18 with TRBJ1-1; 9 positions agree with TRBD1. The ends lost 0 bases at V and 1 base at J; junction bases unmatched: 6. The V gene's germline CDR1 is KGHSH and CDR2 LQKENI. CDR3 length: 17 residues. CDR3 residues: CASSPPSTGGRNTEAFF. CDR3 DNA: TGTGCCAGCTCACCACCGTCGACAGGGGGTAGGAACACTGAAGCTTTCTTT.